The clone carrying this TCR beta chain was detected a few times. Its antigen is still unknown. The junction does not match germline at one end; this may be a read error. This specimen belongs to a study of regulatory T cells in long-lasting Graves disease. General study results and limits: Fewer public clonotypes were shared by new patients (around 1,000) than by persistent patients (about 3,000).

Arm-PCR with iRepertoire HTBI primers amplified the CDR3 regions for these TCR beta libraries. MiXCR, run by TCRdb on the multiplex PCR reads, gives a single entry per CDR3 protein. The sample has about 660,000 distinct CDR3 sequences, 25% to 35% seen once. This CDR3 contains 14 residues. The germline gives CDR1 SGHRS, CDR2 YFSETQ. As to time point: persistent/refractory GD, antithyroid drugs over 5 years with positive TRAb. There was RNA extracted from PBMCs, and the TCR library was made from it. The clonotype comes from a female donor with Graves disease. The rearrangement links TRBV5-1 to TRBJ2-7; D is uncertain. The source was peripheral blood mononuclear cells (PBMCs), collected when the disease was refractory, from a patient treated with antithyroid drugs. CDR3 coding DNA: TGTGCCAGCAGCTTGTTGGGAACAGCCTACGAGCAGTACTTC. This gives the protein CASSLLGTAYEQYF. The complete variable domain, with remaining parts taken from reference TRBV5-1 and TRBJ2-7, reads KAGVTQTPRYLIKTRGQQVTLSCSPISGHRSVSWYQQTPGQGLQFLFEYFSETQRNKGNFPGRFSGRQFSNSRSEMNVSTLELGDSALYLCASSLLGTAYEQYFGPGTRLTVT.